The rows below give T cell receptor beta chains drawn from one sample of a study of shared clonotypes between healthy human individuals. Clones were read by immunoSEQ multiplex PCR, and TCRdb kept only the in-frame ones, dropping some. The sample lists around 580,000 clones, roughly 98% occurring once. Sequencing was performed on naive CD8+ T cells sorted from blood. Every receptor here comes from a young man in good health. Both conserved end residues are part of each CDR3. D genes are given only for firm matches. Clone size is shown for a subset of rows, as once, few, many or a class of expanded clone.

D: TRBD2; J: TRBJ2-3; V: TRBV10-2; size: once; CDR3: CASTGLAGERLTDTQYF; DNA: TGCGCCAGCACAGGGCTAGCGGGAGAAAGGTTAACAGATACGCAGTATTTT
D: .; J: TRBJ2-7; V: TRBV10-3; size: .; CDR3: CAISESGGDDEQYF; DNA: TGTGCCATCAGTGAGTCAGGAGGGGACGACGAGCAGTACTTC
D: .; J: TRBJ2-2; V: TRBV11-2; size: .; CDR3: CASSSGPNTGELFF; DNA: TGTGCCAGCAGCTCGGGACCTAACACCGGGGAGCTGTTTTTT
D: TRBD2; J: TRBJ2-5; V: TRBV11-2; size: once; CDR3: CASSSRLAGGPETQYF; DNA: TGTGCCAGCAGCTCACGACTAGCGGGAGGGCCTGAGACCCAGTACTTC
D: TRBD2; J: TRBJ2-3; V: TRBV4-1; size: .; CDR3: CASSTSVLLAGGGENYF; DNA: TGCGCCAGCAGCACCTCGGTGCTACTAGCGGGAGGGGGTGAGAATTATTTT
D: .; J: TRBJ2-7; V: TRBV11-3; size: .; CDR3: CASSLGRDGTYEQYF; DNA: TGTGCCAGCAGCTTAGGCCGGGACGGCACCTACGAGCAGTACTTC
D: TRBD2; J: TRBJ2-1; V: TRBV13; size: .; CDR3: CASSFRLAGGIEQFF; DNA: TGTGCCAGCAGCTTTCGACTAGCGGGAGGTATTGAGCAGTTCTTC
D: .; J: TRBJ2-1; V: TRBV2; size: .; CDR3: CASSGIIYEQFF; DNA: TGTGCCAGCAGTGGGATCATCTATGAGCAGTTCTTC
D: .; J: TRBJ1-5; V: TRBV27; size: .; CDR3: CASSSSGTHQPQHF; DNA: TGTGCCAGCAGTTCTTCCGGAACCCATCAGCCCCAGCATTTT
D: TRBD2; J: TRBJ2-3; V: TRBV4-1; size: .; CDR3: CASSQVAGDTDTQYF; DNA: TGCGCCAGCAGCCAAGTCGCGGGGGACACAGATACGCAGTATTTT
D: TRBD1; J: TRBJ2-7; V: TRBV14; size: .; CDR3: CASSLRTGYEQYF; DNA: TGTGCCAGCAGCCTGCGGACAGGCTACGAGCAGTACTTC
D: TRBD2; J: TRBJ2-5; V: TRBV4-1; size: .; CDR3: CASSQVDLTSGSGLGETQYF; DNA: TGCGCCAGCAGCCAAGTAGACCTGACTAGCGGGTCGGGTCTGGGAGAGACCCAGTACTTC
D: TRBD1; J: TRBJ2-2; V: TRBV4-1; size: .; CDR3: CASSQLPGQGIAGELFF; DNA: TGCGCCAGCAGCCAACTACCGGGACAGGGGATCGCCGGGGAGCTGTTTTTT
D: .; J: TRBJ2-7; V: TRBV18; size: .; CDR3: CASSPQKTGYSYEQYF; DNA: TGTGCCAGCTCACCTCAAAAAACGGGGTACTCCTACGAGCAGTACTTC
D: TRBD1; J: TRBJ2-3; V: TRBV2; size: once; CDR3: CASSDDRQGLDTQYF; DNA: TGTGCCAGCAGTGACGACAGACAGGGCTTAGATACGCAGTATTTT
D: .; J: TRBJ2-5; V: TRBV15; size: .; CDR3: CATSRDGVQETQYF; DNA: TGTGCCACCAGCAGAGACGGGGTCCAAGAGACCCAGTACTTC
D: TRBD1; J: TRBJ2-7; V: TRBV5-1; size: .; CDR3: CASSLRTGFYEQYF; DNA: TGCGCCAGCAGCCTCCGGACAGGGTTCTACGAGCAGTACTTC
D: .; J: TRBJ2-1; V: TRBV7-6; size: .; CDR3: CASSLVDSRTSYNEQFF; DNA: TGTGCCAGCAGCTTAGTCGACTCCCGCACTTCCTACAATGAGCAGTTCTTC
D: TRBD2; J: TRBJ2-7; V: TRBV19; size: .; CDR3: CASSAVAGSGYEQYF; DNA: TGTGCCAGTAGCGCTGTAGCGGGTAGCGGTTACGAGCAGTACTTC
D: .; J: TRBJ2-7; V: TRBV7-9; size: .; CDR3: CAIQVGNRYEQYF; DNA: TGTGCCATCCAGGTAGGGAATCGATACGAGCAGTACTTC
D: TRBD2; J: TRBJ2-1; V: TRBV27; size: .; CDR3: CASSFFSGRASEQFF; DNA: TGTGCCAGCAGTTTTTTCAGCGGGAGGGCCAGTGAGCAGTTCTTC
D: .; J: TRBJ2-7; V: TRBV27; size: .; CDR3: CASSLFHLGRNYEQYF; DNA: TGTGCCAGCAGTTTATTCCACCTCGGACGGAATTACGAGCAGTACTTC
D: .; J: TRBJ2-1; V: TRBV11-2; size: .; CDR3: CASSLEAGSWNEQFF; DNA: TGTGCCAGCAGCTTAGAGGCAGGGTCTTGGAATGAGCAGTTCTTC
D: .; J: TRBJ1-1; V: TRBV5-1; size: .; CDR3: CASSWDMVTEAFF; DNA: TGCGCCAGCAGCTGGGACATGGTCACTGAAGCTTTCTTT
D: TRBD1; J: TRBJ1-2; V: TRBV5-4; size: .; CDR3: CASSLDSTGYVYGYTF; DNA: TGTGCCAGCAGCTTGGATTCGACAGGGTATGTCTATGGCTACACCTTC
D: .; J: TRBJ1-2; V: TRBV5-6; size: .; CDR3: CASSLPQAYSTFILYGYTF; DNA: TGTGCCAGCAGCTTGCCTCAGGCCTACTCCACATTTATTCTATATGGCTACACCTTC
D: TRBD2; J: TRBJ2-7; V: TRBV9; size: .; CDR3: CASSPGTSGTYEQYF; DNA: TGTGCCAGCAGCCCCGGGACTAGCGGAACCTACGAGCAGTACTTC
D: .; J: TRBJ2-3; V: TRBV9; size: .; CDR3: CASSLRRGSADTQYF; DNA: TGTGCCAGCAGCCTCAGAAGGGGGAGCGCAGATACGCAGTATTTT
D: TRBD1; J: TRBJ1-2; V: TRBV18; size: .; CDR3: CASSPAGGEFYGYTF; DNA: TGTGCCAGCTCACCCGCAGGGGGCGAATTCTATGGCTACACCTTC
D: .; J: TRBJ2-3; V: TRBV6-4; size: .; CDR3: CASSDSPASTDTQYF; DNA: TGTGCCAGCAGTGACTCGCCCGCAAGCACAGATACGCAGTATTTT
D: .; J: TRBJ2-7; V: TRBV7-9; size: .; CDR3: CASSLVAAKPYEQYF; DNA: TGTGCCAGCAGCTTAGTGGCAGCGAAGCCCTACGAGCAGTACTTC
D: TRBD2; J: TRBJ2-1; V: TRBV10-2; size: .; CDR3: CASTRTSGSRDEQFF; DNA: TGCGCCAGCACCCGGACTAGCGGGAGTAGGGATGAGCAGTTCTTC
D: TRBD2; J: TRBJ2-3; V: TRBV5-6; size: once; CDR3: CASSSGTSETDTQYF; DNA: TGTGCCAGCAGCTCCGGGACTAGCGAGACTGATACGCAGTATTTT
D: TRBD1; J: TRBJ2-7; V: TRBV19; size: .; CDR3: CASSIAGGVYEQYF; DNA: TGTGCCAGTAGTATAGCAGGGGGAGTTTACGAGCAGTACTTC
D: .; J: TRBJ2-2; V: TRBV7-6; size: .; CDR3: CASSLEANQVTGELFF; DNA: TGTGCCAGCAGCTTAGAGGCCAACCAAGTCACCGGGGAGCTGTTTTTT
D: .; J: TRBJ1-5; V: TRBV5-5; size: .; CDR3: CASSFDLPGPQHF; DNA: TGTGCCAGCAGCTTCGACCTACCAGGGCCCCAGCATTTT
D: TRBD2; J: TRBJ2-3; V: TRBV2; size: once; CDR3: CASSDGWTSTIPSTDTQYF; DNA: TGTGCCAGCAGTGATGGTTGGACTAGCACCATCCCTAGCACAGATACGCAGTATTTT
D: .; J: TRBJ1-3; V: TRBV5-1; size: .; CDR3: CASSLGMGTLSGNTIYF; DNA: TGCGCCAGCAGCTTGGGTATGGGAACCTTATCTGGAAACACCATATATTTT
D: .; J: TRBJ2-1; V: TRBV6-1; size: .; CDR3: CASRAVLGDEQFF; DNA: TGTGCCAGCAGAGCAGTGCTCGGGGATGAGCAGTTCTTC
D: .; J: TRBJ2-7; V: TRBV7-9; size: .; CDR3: CASTWGAYEQYF; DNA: TGTGCCAGCACCTGGGGGGCCTACGAGCAGTACTTC
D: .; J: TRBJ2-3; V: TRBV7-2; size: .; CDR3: CASSPILTSISTDTQYF; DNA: TGTGCCAGCAGCCCCATCCTCACTAGCATCAGCACAGATACGCAGTATTTT
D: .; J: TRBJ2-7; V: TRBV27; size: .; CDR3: CASSFLSSYEQYF; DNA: TGTGCCAGCAGTTTTCTAAGCTCCTACGAGCAGTACTTC
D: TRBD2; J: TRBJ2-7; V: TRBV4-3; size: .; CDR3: CASSHSGRVSYEQYF; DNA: TGCGCCAGCAGCCATAGCGGGAGGGTCTCCTACGAGCAGTACTTC
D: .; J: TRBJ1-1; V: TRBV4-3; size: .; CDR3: CASSHVTPNTEAFF; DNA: TGCGCCAGCAGCCATGTGACACCGAACACTGAAGCTTTCTTT
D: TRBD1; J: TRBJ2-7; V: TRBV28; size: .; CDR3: CASSRTGISYEQYF; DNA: TGTGCCAGCAGTAGGACAGGAATATCCTACGAGCAGTACTTC
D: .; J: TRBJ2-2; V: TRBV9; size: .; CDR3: CASSVAPDRINTGELFF; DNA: TGTGCCAGCAGCGTAGCCCCGGACAGAATTAACACCGGGGAGCTGTTTTTT
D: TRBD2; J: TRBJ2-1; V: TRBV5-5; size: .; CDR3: CASSLRSSGRADQGDEQFF; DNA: TGTGCCAGCAGCTTGAGGTCTAGCGGGAGGGCCGATCAGGGCGATGAGCAGTTCTTC
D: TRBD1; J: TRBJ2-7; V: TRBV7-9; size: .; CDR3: CASRPTTGIHEQYF; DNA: TGTGCCAGCAGGCCAACGACAGGGATCCACGAGCAGTACTTC
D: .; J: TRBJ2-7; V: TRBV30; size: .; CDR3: CAWSGLVGPALNEQYF; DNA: TGTGCCTGGAGCGGTTTGGTGGGGCCTGCGTTGAACGAGCAGTACTTC
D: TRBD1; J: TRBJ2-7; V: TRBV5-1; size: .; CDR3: CASSLQTGGYEQYF; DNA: TGCGCCAGCAGCTTACAGACAGGGGGCTACGAGCAGTACTTC
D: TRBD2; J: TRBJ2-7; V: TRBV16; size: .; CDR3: CASSQSLGSGRAYEQYF; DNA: TGTGCCAGCAGCCAATCCCTTGGTAGCGGGAGGGCCTACGAGCAGTACTTC
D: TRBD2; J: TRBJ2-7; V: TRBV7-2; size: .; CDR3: CASSLVLAGPYEQYF; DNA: TGTGCCAGCAGCTTAGTCCTAGCGGGGCCCTACGAGCAGTACTTC
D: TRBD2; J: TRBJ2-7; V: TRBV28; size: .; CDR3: CASSPGGNEQYF; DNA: TGTGCCAGCAGTCCCGGGGGGAACGAGCAGTACTTC
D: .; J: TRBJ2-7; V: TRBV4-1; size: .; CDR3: CASSQVTPEASSYEQYF; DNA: TGCGCCAGCAGCCAAGTGACTCCCGAAGCCTCATCCTACGAGCAGTACTTC
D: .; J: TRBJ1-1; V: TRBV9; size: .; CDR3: CASSETENTEAFF; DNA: TGTGCCAGCAGCGAGACAGAGAACACTGAAGCTTTCTTT